This TCR beta chain was sequenced during a study of blood T cells in healthy people across ages. Alongside a J-beta primer mix, a sample-barcoded 5' primer served in a second PCR lasting about 7 to 11 cycles. In TCRdb, the 5' RACE reads were re-called with MiXCR into one record per CDR3 protein. This sample carries approximately 2,000,000 distinct CDR3 sequences, about 39% of them seen once, and the ten largest clones take 23%. The CDR3 covers 16 residues. V was shortened by 5 bases and J by 0 bases, with 15 bases between the two germline ends. Germline V gene sequence: CDR1 SGHVS, CDR2 FNYEAQ. This clonotype was counted a few times.

The TCR sequence derives from a human donor in good health. Source material: blood. The V gene is TRBV7-6, the J gene TRBJ2-3, with D hard to call. The CDR3 nucleotides are TGTGCCAGCAGCCCTCCTCGCGGCGGAAGCACAGATACGCAGTATTTT. Protein: CASSPPRGGSTDTQYF. Full variable domain (rest looked up from reference TRBV7-6 and TRBJ2-3): GAGVSQSPRYKVTKRGQDVALRCDPISGHVSLYWYRQALGQGPEFLTYFNYEAQQDKSGLPNDRFSAERPEGSISTLTIQRTEQRDSAMYRCASSPPRGGSTDTQYFGPGTRLTVL.